The 5 T cell receptor beta chains below were found in one sample sequenced in a study of T cells in Graves' hyperthyroidism and ophthalmopathy. RNA transcripts were the template for amplifying TCR beta CDR3 regions. With the HTBI primer set, the TCR CDR3 went through a first round of RT-PCR. TCRdb re-called the multiplex PCR reads through MiXCR, storing one row per CDR3 protein. Seen here are 350,000 or so distinct CDR3 sequences, roughly 21% observed once, and the top ten hold around 45%. Sequencing was carried out using blood. All receptors derive from a woman aged 50 to 65 with Graves' hyperthyroidism.

The chain links TRBV5-1 to TRBJ2-5; TRBD2 aligns across 11 bases. The CDR3 extends over 17 amino acids. CDR1 SGHRS and CDR2 YFSETQ come from the germline V gene. J was trimmed by 1 base and V by 2 bases; bases with no gene match: 7. CDR3 sequence (DNA): TGCGCCAGCAGCTTATTACTAGCGGGAGTAGGCCAAGAGACCCAGTACTTC. Translated: CASSLLLAGVGQETQYF. Based on the CDR3 plus reference TRBV5-1 and TRBJ2-5, the full variable domain is KAGVTQTPRYLIKTRGQQVTLSCSPISGHRSVSWYQQTPGQGLQFLFEYFSETQRNKGNFPGRFSGRQFSNSRSEMNVSTLELGDSALYLCASSLLLAGVGQETQYFGPGTRLLVL.

In this sample, this clonotype turned up many times. This chain joins TRBV6-5 and TRBJ1-2; D unresolved. The CDR3 runs 15 residues. CDR1 and CDR2 (germline): MNHEY, SVGAGI. V was pared by 1 base and J by 2 bases, with 11 bases between. The CDR3 sequence: CASSYWEGRNYGYTF. DNA for the CDR3: TGTGCCAGCAGTTACTGGGAAGGCCGGAACTATGGCTACACCTTC.

This clonotype appeared a few times. This chain links TRBV19 with TRBJ1-5; unclear D gene. V shed 3 bases and J shed 6 bases, with 12 bases lying between them. The CDR3 contains 14 residues. The germline V gene has CDR1 LNHDA and CDR2 SQIVND (reference sequence). CDR3 coding DNA: TGTGCCAGTAGTATGTCGGGGTTCCGTCAGCCCCAGCATTTT. Its protein product is CASSMSGFRQPQHF.

This clonotype has at least ten counts. This may be a read error, as it is one base from a much larger clone. This chain links TRBV6-2 or TRBV6-3 with TRBJ2-7; 11 bases map to TRBD1. Trimming cost V 11 bases and J 2 bases; bases outside gene matches: 11. This CDR3 is built from 15 residues. CDR1 MNHEY and CDR2 SVGEGT come from the germline V gene. This chain's CDR3 is CAGLDPGQGAYEQYF. The CDR3 nucleotides are TGTGCCGGCCTTGACCCGGGACAGGGGGCCTACGAGCAGTACTTC.

The chain links TRBV6-2 or TRBV6-3 to TRBJ1-2, with no clear D. The V gene's germline CDR1 is MNHEY and CDR2 SVGEGT. Trimming removed 3 bases from V and 5 bases from J, with 4 bases in between. CDR3 length: 11 amino acids. The CDR3 DNA follows: TGTGCCAGCAGTTATTGGTATGGCTACACCTTC. The encoded protein is CASSYWYGYTF.